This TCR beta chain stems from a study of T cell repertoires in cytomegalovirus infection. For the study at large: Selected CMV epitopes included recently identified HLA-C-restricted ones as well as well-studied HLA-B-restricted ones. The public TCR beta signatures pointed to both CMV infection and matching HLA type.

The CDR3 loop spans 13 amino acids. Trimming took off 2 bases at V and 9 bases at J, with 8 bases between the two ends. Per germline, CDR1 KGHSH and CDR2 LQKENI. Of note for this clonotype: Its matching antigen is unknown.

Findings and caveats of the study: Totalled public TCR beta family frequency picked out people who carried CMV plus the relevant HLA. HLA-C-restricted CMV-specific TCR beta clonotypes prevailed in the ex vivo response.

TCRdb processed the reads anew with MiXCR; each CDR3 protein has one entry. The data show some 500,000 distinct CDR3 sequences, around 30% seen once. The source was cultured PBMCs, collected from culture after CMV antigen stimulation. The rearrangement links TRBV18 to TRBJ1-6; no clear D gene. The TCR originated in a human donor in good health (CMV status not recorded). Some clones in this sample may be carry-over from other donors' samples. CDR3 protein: CASSPVVGSPLHF. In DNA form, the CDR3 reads TGTGCCAGCTCACCAGTCGTCGGTTCACCCCTCCACTTT.